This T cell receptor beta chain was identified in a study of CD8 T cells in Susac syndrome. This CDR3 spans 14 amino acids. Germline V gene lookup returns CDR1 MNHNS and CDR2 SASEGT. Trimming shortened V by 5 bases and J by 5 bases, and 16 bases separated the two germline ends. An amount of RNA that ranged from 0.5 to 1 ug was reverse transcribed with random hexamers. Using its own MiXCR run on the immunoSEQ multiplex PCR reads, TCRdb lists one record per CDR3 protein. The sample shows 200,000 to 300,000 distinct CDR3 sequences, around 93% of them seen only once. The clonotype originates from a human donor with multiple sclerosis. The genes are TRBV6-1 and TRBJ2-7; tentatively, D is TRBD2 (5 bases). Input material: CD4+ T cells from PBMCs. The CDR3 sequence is CASSQSGSHNEQYF. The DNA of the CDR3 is TGTGCCAGCAGTCAATCGGGATCACACAACGAGCAGTACTTC.